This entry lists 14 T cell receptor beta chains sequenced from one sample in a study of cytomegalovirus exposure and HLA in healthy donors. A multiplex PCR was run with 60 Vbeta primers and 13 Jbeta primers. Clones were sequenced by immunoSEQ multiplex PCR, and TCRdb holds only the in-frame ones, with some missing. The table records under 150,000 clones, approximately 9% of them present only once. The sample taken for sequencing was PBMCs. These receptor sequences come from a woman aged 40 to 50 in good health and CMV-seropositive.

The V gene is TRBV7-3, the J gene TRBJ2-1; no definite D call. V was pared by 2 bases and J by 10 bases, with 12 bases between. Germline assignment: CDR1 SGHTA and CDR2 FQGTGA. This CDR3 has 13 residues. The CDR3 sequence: CASSLRQGLEQFF. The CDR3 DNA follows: TGTGCCAGCAGCTTACGACAAGGTCTCGAGCAGTTCTTC.

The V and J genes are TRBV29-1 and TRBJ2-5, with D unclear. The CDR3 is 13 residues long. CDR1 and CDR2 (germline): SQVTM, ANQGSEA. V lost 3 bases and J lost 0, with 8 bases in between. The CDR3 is CSVERVYQETQYF. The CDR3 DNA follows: TGCAGCGTTGAGCGTGTCTACCAAGAGACCCAGTACTTC.

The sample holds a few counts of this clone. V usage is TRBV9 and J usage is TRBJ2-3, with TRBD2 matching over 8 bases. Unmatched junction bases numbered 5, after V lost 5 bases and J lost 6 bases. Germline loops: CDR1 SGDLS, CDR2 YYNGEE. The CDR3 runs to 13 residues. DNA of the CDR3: TGTGCCAGCAGTACGGGGGGGCCCGATACGCAGTATTTT. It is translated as CASSTGGPDTQYF. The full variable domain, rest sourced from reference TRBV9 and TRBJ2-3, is DSGVTQTPKHLITATGQRVTLRCSPRSGDLSVYWYQQSLDQGLQFLIQYYNGEERAKGNILERFSAQQFPDLHSELNLSSLELGDSALYFCASSTGGPDTQYFGPGTRLTVL.

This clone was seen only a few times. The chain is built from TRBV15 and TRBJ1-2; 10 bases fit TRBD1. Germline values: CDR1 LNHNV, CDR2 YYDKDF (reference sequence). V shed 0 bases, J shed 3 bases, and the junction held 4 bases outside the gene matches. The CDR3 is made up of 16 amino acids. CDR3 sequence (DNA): TGTGCCACCAGCAGAGATTTGGGACAGGGGTACTATGGCTACACCTTC. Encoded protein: CATSRDLGQGYYGYTF.

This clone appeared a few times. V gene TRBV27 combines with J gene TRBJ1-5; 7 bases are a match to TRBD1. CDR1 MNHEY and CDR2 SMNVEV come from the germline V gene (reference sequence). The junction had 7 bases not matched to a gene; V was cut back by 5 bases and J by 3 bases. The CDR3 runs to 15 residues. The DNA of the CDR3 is TGTGCCAGCAGTCCACAGGGACAGCTCAATCAGCCCCAGCATTTT. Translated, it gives CASSPQGQLNQPQHF.

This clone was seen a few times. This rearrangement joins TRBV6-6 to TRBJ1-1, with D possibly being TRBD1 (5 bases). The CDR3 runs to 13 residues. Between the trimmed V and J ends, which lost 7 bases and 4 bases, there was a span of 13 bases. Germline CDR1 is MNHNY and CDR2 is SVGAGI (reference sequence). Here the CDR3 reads CASIVPGFTEAFF. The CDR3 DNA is TGTGCCAGCATCGTACCAGGGTTCACTGAAGCTTTCTTT.

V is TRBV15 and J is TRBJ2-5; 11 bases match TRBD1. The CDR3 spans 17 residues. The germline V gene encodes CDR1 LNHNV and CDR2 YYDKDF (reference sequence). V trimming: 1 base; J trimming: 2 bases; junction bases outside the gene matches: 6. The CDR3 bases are TGTGCCACCAGCAGAGCGCCGGACAGGGGGCGTCAAGAGACCCAGTACTTC. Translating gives CATSRAPDRGRQETQYF.

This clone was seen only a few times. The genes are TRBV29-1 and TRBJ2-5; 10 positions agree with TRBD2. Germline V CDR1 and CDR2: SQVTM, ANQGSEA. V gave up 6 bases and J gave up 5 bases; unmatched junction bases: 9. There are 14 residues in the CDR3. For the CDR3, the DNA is TGCAGCGTGGCTAGCGGGGGCTCACTGGAGACCCAGTACTTC. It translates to CSVASGGSLETQYF.

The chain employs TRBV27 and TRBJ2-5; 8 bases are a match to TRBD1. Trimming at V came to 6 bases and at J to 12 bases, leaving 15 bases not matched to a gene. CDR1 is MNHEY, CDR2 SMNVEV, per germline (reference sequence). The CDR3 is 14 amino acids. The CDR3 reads CASSRTGTRSHEYF. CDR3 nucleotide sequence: TGTGCCAGCAGCCGGACAGGGACGCGGTCTCATGAGTACTTC.

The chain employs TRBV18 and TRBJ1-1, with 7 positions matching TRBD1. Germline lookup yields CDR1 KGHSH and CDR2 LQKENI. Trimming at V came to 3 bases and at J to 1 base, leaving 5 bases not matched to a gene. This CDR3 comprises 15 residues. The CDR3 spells CASSPGTVRNTEAFF. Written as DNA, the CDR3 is TGTGCCAGCTCACCTGGGACAGTAAGGAACACTGAAGCTTTCTTT.

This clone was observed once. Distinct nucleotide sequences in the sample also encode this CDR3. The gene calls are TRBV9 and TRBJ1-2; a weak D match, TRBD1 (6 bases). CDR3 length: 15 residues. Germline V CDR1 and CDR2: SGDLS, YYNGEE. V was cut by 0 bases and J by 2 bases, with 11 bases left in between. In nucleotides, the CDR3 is TGTGCCAGCAGCGTAGCGGTAAGGGGGAACTATGGCTACACCTTC. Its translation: CASSVAVRGNYGYTF.

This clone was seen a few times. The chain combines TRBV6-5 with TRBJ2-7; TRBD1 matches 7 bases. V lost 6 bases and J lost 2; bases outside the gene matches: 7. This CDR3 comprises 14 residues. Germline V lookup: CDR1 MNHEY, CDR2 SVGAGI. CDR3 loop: CASREDRAPYEQYF. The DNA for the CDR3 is TGTGCCAGCAGGGAAGACAGGGCTCCCTACGAGCAGTACTTC.

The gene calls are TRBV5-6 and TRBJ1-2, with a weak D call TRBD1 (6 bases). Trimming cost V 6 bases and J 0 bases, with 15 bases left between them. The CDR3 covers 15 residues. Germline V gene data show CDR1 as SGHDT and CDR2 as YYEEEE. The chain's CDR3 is CASNGETGANYGYTF. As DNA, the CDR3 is TGTGCCAGCAACGGGGAGACAGGCGCTAACTATGGCTACACCTTC.

CDR3 loop: CASQGQSNQPQHF. The DNA for the CDR3 is TGTGCCAGCCAGGGACAGAGCAATCAGCCCCAGCATTTT. V and J are TRBV2 and TRBJ1-5; TRBD1 matches 7 bases. Germline values: CDR1 SNHLY, CDR2 FYNNEI. The CDR3 totals 13 residues. Germline trimming cut 8 bases from V and 1 base from J; bases unmatched to any gene: 2. The full variable domain, its missing parts supplied by reference TRBV2 and TRBJ1-5, is EPEVTQTPSHQVTQMGQEVILRCVPISNHLYFYWYRQILGQKVEFLVSFYNNEISEKSEIFDDQFSVERPDGSNFTLKIRSTKLEDSAMYFCASQGQSNQPQHFGDGTRLSIL.